This T cell receptor (beta chain) came from a study of CD8 T cells in ankylosing spondylitis (dated by TCRdb to 2017 to 2019). For the study in its entirety: To find TCR variants linked to disease, the study profiled T cell receptor beta repertoires in ankylosing spondylitis patients and healthy donors. The full study cohort comprised 20 to 25 ankylosing spondylitis patients and 85 to 120 healthy donors. Samples of peripheral blood were taken, and for ankylosing spondylitis patients, synovial fluid was collected as well.

The listed sequencing device is Illumina HiSeq 2500. Quantitative 5'-RACE with molecular barcodes was the method used to prepare the TCR beta libraries. The authors' analysis ran thus. A new computational method, built on a probabilistic model of VDJ rearrangement, was used to identify disease-linked TCR variants. TCRdb's own reprocessing of the public reads used fastp at Q25 and MiXCR and kept productive beta chains. Each record represents a unique CDR3 protein, reported with the most common genes and DNA among its rows. TCRdb's processing, not the study's, gives the V and J calls here. The sample records fewer than 550,000 distinct CDR3 sequences, over 4% of which are singletons. Under 4.5% of the sample comes from the top ten. Overall study results and their limits: The disease-linked clones were reported as significantly enriched in matched synovial fluid samples from ankylosing spondylitis patients. Blood from ankylosing spondylitis patients appeared to be characterized by a TCR beta motif made up of eight highly homologous amino acid variants. Some motif variants were previously reported in synovial fluid and blood of reactive arthritis patients, suggesting common disease-initiation mechanisms. The disease-linked clones had a CD8+ phenotype and were found at relatively low frequencies in peripheral blood.

As for this clonotype: No antigen is known for it. No much larger clone exists at a distance of one base, and base qualities are not known.

The sequenced sample was blood, either unsorted or a sorted T cell fraction (not recorded which). This clonotype originated in a male donor with ankylosing spondylitis.

The sequenced DNA is TGTGCCAGCAGCCCCTCTGCAGGGGGCCCTAGTGAGTACTTC. It translates as CASSPSAGGPSEYF. Recombination joined TRBV3-1 with TRBJ2-7, with 8 junctional bases fitting TRBD1. Reading the germline V gene (reference sequence) gives CDR1 LGHDT and CDR2 YNNKEL. Counted from cysteine to phenylalanine, this CDR3 has 14 amino acids. Only the CDR3 portion is preserved as DNA: 42 bases, with reading frame beginning at the first base. Trimmed from V: 4 bases; trimmed from J: 11 bases; junction bases lacking a gene match: 13.